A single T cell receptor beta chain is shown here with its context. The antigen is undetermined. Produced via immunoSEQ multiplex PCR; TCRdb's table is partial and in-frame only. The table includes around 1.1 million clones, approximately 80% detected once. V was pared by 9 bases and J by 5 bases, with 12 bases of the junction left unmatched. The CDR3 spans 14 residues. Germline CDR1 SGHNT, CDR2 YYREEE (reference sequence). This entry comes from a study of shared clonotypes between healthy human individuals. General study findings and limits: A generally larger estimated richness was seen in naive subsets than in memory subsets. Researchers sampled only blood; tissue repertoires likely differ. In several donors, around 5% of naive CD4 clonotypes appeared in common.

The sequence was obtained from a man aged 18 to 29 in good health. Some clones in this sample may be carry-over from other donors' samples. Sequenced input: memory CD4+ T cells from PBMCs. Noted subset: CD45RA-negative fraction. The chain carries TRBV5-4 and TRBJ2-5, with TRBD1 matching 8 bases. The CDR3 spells CAMQGAWSEETQYF. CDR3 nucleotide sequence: TGTGCCATGCAGGGGGCTTGGTCGGAGGAGACCCAGTACTTC.